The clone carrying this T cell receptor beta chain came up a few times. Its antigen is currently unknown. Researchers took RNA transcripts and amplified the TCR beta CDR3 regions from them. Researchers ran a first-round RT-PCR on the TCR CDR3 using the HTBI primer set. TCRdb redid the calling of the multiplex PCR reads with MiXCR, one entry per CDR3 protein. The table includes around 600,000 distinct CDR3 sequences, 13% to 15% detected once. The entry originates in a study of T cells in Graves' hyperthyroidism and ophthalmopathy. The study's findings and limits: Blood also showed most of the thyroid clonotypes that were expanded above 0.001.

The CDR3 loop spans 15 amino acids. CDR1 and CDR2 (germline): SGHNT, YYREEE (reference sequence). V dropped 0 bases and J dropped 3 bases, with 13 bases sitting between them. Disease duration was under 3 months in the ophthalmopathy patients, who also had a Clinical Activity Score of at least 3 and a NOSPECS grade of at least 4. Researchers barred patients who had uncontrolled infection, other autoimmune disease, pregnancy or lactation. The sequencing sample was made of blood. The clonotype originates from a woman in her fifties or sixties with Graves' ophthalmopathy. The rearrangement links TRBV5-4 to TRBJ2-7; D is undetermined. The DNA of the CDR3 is TGTGCCAGCAGCTTGGGAGCCGGGTCCATCTACGAGCAGTACTTC. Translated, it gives CASSLGAGSIYEQYF.